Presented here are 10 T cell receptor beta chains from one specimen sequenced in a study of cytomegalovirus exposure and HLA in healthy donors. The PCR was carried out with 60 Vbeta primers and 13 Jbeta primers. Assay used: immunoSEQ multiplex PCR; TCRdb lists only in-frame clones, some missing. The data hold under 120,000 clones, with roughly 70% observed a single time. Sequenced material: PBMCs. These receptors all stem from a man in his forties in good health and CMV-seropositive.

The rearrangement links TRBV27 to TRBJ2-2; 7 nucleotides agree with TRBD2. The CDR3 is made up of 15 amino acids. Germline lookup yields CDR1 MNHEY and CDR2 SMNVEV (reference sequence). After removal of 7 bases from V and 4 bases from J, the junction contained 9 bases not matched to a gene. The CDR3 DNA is TGTGCCAGCACCTTTCAGTTAGCGGGCACCGGGGAGCTGTTTTTT. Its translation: CASTFQLAGTGELFF.

This chain's CDR3 is CAWTSVHEQYF. The CDR3 nucleotides read TGTGCCTGGACCTCCGTCCACGAGCAGTACTTC. V gene TRBV30 combines with J gene TRBJ2-7, with D uncertain. The CDR3 is 11 amino acids. Per the germline V gene, CDR1 is GTSNPN and CDR2 is SVGIG (reference sequence). Trimming pared 4 bases from V and 5 bases from J, leaving 9 bases between.

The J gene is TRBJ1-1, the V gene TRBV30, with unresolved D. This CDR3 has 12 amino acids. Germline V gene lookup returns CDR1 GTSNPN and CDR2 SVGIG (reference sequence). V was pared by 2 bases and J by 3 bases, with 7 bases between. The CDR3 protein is CAWSPQDTEAFF. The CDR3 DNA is TGTGCCTGGAGTCCTCAGGACACTGAAGCTTTCTTT.

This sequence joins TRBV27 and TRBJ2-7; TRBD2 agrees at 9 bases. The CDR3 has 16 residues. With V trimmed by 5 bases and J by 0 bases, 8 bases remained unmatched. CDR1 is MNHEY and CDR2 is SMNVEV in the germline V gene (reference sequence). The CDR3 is CASSIRLAEISYEQYF. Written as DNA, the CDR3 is TGTGCCAGCAGTATTCGACTAGCGGAGATCTCCTACGAGCAGTACTTC.

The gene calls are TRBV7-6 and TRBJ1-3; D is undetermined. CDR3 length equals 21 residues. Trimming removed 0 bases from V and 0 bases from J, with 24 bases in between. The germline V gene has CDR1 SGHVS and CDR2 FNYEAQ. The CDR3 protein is CASSLAPGRKNEGNSGNTIYF. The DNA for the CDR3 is TGTGCCAGCAGCTTAGCCCCCGGGAGGAAGAATGAGGGAAACTCTGGAAACACCATATATTTT.

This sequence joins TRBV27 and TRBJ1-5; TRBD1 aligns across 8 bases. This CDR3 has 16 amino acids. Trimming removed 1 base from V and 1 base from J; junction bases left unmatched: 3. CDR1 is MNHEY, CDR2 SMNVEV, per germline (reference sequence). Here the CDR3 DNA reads TGTGCCAGCAGTTTATACGGACAGGGCAGCAATCAGCCCCAGCATTTT. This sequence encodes CASSLYGQGSNQPQHF.

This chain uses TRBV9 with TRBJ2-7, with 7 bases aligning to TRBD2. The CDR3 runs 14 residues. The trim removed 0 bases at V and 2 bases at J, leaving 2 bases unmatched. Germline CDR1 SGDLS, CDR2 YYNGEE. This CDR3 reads CASSVAAGTYEQYF. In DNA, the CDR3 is TGTGCCAGCAGCGTAGCAGCGGGGACCTACGAGCAGTACTTC.

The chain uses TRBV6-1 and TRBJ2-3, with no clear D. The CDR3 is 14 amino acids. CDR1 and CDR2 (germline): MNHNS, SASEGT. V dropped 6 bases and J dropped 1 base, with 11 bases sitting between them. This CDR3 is CASSPNAGTDTQYF. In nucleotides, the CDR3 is TGTGCCAGCAGCCCTAACGCGGGCACAGATACGCAGTATTTT.

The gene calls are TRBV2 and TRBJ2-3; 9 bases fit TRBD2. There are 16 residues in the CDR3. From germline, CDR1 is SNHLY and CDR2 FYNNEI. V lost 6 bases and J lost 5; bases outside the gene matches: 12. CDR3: CASRETLAGSGDTQYF. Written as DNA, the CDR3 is TGTGCCAGCAGGGAGACCCTAGCGGGGTCCGGAGATACGCAGTATTTT.

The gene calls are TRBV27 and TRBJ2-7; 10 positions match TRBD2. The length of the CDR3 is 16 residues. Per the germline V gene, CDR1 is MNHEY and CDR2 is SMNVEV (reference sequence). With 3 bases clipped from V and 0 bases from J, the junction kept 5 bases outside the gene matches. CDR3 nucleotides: TGTGCCAGCAGTTTCATAGCGGGAGGCCTCTCCTACGAGCAGTACTTC. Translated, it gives CASSFIAGGLSYEQYF.